The entry below gives a single TCR beta chain sequence along with its context. What it binds is not known. V was clipped by 8 bases and J by 15 bases; unmatched bases: 20. The CDR3 covers 16 residues. Germline CDR1 is MNHNS and CDR2 is SASEGT. Constant-region priming of about 0.5 ug total RNA yielded TCR beta cDNA. Employing slightly modified ARM-PCR, three nested multiplex PCR rounds were run, and these gave rise to the TCR beta libraries. With TRBV1-TRBV30 forward primers and a C-beta reverse primer, the first two PCR rounds were run for 10 to 11 cycles each. TCRdb fed the multiplex PCR reads into MiXCR, producing one record per CDR3 protein. Of fewer than 75,000 distinct CDR3 sequences detected, around 64% appear once; the ten largest clones hold approximately 41%. This sample was taken from a study of tumor-infiltrating lymphocytes in primary liver carcinoma. Study-wide results and limits: Tumor region pairs shared more overlap than did tumor-adjacent and tumor-blood pairs.

The study co-extracted DNA and RNA from about 20-30 mg of unsorted bulk tissue. The sequencing input was liver tumor tissue from sampling region 4. Indicated subset: tumor region T4, right-lateral pole. The receptor was isolated from a man aged 35 to 55 with primary liver carcinoma and hepatitis B virus infection. The V and J genes are TRBV6-1 and TRBJ2-1; 12 bases are a match to TRBD2. In DNA form, the CDR3 reads TGTGCCAGCCGGACTAGCGGGGCAGACCCTTACAATGAACGGTTCTTC. Translation gives CASRTSGADPYNERFF.